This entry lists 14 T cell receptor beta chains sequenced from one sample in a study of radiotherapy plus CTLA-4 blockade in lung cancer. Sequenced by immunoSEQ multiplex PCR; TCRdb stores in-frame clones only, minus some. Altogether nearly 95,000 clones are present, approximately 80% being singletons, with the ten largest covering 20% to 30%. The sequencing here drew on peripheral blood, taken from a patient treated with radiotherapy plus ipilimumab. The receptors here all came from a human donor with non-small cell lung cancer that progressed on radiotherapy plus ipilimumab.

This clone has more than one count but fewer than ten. The CDR3, as DNA: TGTGCCAGTAGTAGGGGGACACCGAACACTGAAGCTTTCTTT. Protein sequence: CASSRGTPNTEAFF. This chain uses TRBV19 with TRBJ1-1, with D tentatively TRBD1 (6 bases). CDR3 length: 14 amino acids. The V gene lost 4 bases and the J gene lost 1 base, with 10 bases spanning the gap. Per the germline V gene, CDR1 is LNHDA and CDR2 is SQIVND (reference sequence). The entire variable domain, with the rest obtained from reference TRBV19 and TRBJ1-1, is as follows: DGGITQSPKYLFRKEGQNVTLSCEQNLNHDAMYWYRQDPGQGLRLIYYSQIVNDFQKGDIAEGYSVSREKKESFPLTVTSAQKNPTAFYLCASSRGTPNTEAFFGQGTRLTVV.

CDR3 in DNA: TGCGCCAGCCGTGATATTTGGACCTACGAGCAGTACTTC. Residues: CASRDIWTYEQYF. This rearrangement joins TRBV5-1 to TRBJ2-7; D is unresolved. The CDR3 contains 13 residues. CDR1 and CDR2 from the germline V gene are SGHRS and YFSETQ. V lost 7 bases, J lost 2 bases, and 13 bases lay in between. The entire variable domain, with the rest obtained from reference TRBV5-1 and TRBJ2-7, is as follows: KAGVTQTPRYLIKTRGQQVTLSCSPISGHRSVSWYQQTPGQGLQFLFEYFSETQRNKGNFPGRFSGRQFSNSRSEMNVSTLELGDSALYLCASRDIWTYEQYFGPGTRLTVT.

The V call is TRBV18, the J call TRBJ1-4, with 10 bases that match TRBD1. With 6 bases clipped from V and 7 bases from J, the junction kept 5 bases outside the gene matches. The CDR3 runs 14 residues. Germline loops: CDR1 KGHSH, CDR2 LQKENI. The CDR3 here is CASSTGTGAEKLFF. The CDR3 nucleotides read TGTGCCAGCTCGACCGGGACAGGGGCTGAAAAACTGTTTTTT.

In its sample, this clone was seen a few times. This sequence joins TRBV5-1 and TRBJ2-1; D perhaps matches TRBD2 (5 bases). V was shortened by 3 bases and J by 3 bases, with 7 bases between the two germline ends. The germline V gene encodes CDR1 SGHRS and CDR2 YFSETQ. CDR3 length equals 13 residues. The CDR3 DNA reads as TGCGCCAGCAGCTCCGACTACTACAATGAGCAGTTCTTC. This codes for CASSSDYYNEQFF. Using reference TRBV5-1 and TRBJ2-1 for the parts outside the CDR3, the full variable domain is KAGVTQTPRYLIKTRGQQVTLSCSPISGHRSVSWYQQTPGQGLQFLFEYFSETQRNKGNFPGRFSGRQFSNSRSEMNVSTLELGDSALYLCASSSDYYNEQFFGPGTRLTVL.

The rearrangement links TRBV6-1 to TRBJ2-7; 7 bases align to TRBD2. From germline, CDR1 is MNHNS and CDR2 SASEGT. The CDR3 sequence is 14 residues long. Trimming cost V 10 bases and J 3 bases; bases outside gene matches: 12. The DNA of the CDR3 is TGTGCCATCAGGGCGATAGAGCGGGGCTACGAGCAGTACTTC. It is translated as CAIRAIERGYEQYF.

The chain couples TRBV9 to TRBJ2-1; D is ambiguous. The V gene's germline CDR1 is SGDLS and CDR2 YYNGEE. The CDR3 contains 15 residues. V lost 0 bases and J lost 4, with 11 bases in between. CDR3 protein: CASSVEVAAYNEQFF. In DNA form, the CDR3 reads TGTGCCAGCAGCGTAGAGGTAGCAGCGTACAATGAGCAGTTCTTC. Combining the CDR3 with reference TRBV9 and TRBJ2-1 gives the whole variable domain DSGVTQTPKHLITATGQRVTLRCSPRSGDLSVYWYQQSLDQGLQFLIQYYNGEERAKGNILERFSAQQFPDLHSELNLSSLELGDSALYFCASSVEVAAYNEQFFGPGTRLTVL.

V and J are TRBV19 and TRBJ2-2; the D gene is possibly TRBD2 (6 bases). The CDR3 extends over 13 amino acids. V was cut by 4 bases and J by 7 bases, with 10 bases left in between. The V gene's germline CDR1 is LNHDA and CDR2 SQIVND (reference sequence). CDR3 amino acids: CASSTLAGGELFF. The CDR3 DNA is TGTGCCAGTAGTACACTAGCCGGCGGGGAGCTGTTTTTT.

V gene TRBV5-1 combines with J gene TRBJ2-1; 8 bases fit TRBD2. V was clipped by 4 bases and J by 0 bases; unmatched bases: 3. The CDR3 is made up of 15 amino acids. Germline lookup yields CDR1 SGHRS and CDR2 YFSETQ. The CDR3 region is CASSISGSSYNEQFF. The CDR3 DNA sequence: TGCGCCAGCAGCATCAGCGGGAGCTCCTACAATGAGCAGTTCTTC.

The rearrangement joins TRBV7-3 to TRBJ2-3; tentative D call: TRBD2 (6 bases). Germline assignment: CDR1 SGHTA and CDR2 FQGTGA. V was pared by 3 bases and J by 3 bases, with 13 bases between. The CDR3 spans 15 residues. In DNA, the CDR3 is TGTGCCAGCAGCTTGGGCGGGAACCCAACAGATACGCAGTATTTT. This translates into CASSLGGNPTDTQYF.

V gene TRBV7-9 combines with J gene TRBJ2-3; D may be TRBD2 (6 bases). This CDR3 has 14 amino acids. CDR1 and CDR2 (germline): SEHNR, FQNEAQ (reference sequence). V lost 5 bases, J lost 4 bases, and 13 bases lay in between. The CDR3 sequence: CASSATSIADTQYF. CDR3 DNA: TGTGCCAGCAGCGCTACTAGCATAGCAGATACGCAGTATTTT.

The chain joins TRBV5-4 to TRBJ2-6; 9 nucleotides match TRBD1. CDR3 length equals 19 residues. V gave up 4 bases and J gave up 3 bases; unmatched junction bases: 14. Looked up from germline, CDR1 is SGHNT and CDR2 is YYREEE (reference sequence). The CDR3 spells CASSPLHGQGFFGANVLTF. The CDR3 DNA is TGTGCCAGCAGCCCCCTCCACGGACAGGGGTTTTTTGGGGCCAACGTCCTGACTTTC.

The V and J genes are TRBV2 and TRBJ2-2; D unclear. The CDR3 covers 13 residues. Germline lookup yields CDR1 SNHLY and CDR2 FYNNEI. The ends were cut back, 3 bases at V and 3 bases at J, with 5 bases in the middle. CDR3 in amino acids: CASSDSYTGELFF. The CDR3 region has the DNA TGTGCCAGCAGTGATTCGTACACCGGGGAGCTGTTTTTT.

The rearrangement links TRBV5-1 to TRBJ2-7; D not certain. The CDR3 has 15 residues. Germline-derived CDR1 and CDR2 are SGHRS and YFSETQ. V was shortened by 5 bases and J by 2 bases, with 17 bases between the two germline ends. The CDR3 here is CASSRRGKRPYEQYV. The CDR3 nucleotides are TGCGCCAGCAGTCGTCGAGGCAAGCGACCCTACGAGCAGTACGTC.

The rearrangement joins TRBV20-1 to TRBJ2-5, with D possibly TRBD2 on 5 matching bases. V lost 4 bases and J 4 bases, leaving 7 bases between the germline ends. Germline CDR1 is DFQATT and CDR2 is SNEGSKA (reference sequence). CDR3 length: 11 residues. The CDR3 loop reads CSAIAGETQYF. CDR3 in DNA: TGCAGTGCTATTGCGGGAGAGACCCAGTACTTC.